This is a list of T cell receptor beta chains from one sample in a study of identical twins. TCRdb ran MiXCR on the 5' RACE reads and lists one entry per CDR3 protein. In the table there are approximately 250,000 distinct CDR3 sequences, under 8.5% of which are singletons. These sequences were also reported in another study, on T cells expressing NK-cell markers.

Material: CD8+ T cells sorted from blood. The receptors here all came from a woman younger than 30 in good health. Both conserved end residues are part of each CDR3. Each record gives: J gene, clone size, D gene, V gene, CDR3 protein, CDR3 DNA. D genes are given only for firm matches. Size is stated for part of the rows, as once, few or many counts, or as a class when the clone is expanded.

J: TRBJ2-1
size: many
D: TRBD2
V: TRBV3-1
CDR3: CASSQEGLAYNEQFF
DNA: TGTGCCAGCAGCCAAGAGGGACTAGCCTACAATGAGCAGTTCTTC

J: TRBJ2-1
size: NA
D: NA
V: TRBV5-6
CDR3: CASSLGSGLGEQFF
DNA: TGTGCCAGCAGCTTGGGGTCCGGACTCGGTGAGCAGTTCTTC

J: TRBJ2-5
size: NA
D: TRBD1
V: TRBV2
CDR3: CASDRGLETQYF
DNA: TGTGCCAGTGACAGGGGGCTGGAGACCCAGTACTTC

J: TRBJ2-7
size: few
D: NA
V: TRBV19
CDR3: CASSIAQSYEQYF
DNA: TGTGCCAGTAGTATAGCACAGTCCTACGAGCAGTACTTC

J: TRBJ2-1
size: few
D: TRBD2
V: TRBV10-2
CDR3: CASSASGGENNEQFF
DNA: TGCGCCAGCAGTGCCAGCGGGGGGGAGAACAATGAGCAGTTCTTC

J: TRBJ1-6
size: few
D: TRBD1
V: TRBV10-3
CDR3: CAIRESTGGNSPLHF
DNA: TGTGCCATCCGAGAATCGACAGGGGGCAATTCACCCCTCCACTTT

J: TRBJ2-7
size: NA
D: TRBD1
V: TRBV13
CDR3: CASSPPDRNEQYF
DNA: TGTGCCAGCAGCCCCCCGGACAGGAACGAGCAGTACTTC

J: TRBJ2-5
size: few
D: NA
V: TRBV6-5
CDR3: CASSYGTARETQYF
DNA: TGTGCCAGCAGTTACGGGACTGCCAGGGAGACCCAGTACTTC

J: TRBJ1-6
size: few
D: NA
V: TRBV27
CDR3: CASSFGSNSPLHF
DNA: TGTGCCAGCAGTTTCGGGAGTAATTCACCCCTCCACTTT

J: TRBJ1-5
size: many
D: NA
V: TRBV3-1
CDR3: CASSQEGNQPQHF
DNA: TGTGCCAGCAGCCAAGAGGGCAATCAGCCCCAGCATTTT

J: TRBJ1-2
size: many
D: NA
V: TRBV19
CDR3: CASRFEGTNYGYTF
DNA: TGTGCCAGTAGGTTCGAGGGGACAAACTATGGCTACACCTTC

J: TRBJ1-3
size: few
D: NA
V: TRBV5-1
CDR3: CASRRRGGRSGNTIYF
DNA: TGCGCCAGCCGCCGCAGGGGCGGACGTTCTGGAAACACCATATATTTT

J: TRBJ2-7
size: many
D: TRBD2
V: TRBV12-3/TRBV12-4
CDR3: CASSSGTSGDYEQYF
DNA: TGTGCCAGCAGTTCCGGGACTAGCGGGGATTACGAGCAGTACTTC

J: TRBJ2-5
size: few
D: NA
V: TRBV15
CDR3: CATSSESQGWETQYF
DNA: TGTGCCACCAGCAGCGAATCACAGGGTTGGGAGACCCAGTACTTC